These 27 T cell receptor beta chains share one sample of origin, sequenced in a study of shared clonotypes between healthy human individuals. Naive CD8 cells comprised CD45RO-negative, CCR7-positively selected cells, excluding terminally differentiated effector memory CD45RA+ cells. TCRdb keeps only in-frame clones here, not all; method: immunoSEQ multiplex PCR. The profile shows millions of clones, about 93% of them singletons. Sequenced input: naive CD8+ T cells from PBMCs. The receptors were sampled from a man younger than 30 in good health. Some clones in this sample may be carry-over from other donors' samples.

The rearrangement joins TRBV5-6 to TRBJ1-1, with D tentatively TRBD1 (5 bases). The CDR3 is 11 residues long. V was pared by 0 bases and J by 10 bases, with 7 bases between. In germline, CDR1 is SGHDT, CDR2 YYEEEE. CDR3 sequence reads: CASSLGQRAFF. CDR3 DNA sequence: TGTGCCAGCAGCTTGGGACAGCGAGCTTTCTTT.

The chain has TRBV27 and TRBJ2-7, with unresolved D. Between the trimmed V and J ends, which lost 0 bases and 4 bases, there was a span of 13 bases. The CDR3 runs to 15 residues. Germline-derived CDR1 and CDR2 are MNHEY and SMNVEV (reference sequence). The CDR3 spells CASSLSGFYRYEQYF. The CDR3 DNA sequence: TGTGCCAGCAGTTTATCGGGGTTTTATCGATACGAGCAGTACTTC.

CDR3 in DNA: TGTGCCAGCAGTTTAGGTAATTGGGACAGGGTTCCCTACGAGCAGTACTTC. This codes for CASSLGNWDRVPYEQYF. The chain employs TRBV28 and TRBJ2-7, with TRBD1 matching over 9 bases. Trimming at V came to 2 bases and at J to 2 bases, leaving 10 bases not matched to a gene. From germline, CDR1 is MDHEN and CDR2 SYDVKM. CDR3 length: 17 amino acids.

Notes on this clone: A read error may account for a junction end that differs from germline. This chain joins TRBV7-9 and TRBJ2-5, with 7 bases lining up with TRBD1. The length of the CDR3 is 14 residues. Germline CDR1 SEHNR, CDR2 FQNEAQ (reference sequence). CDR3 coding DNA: TGTGCCAGCAGCTTGGGACAGACCCAAGGGACCCAGTACTTC. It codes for CASSLGQTQGTQYF.

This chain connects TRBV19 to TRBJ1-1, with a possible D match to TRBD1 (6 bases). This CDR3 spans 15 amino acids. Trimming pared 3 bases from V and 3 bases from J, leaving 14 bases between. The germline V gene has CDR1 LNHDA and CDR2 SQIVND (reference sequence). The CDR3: CASSIIGQIDTEAFF. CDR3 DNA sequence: TGTGCCAGTAGTATTATCGGACAGATCGACACTGAAGCTTTCTTT. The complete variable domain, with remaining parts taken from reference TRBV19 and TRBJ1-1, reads DGGITQSPKYLFRKEGQNVTLSCEQNLNHDAMYWYRQDPGQGLRLIYYSQIVNDFQKGDIAEGYSVSREKKESFPLTVTSAQKNPTAFYLCASSIIGQIDTEAFFGQGTRLTVV.

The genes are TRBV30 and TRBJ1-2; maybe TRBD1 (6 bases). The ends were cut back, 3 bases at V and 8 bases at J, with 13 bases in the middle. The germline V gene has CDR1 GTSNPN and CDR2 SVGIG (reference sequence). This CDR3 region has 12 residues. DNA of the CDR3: TGTGCCTGGAGCTCATCAGGGGAAGGCTACACCTTC. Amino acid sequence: CAWSSSGEGYTF.

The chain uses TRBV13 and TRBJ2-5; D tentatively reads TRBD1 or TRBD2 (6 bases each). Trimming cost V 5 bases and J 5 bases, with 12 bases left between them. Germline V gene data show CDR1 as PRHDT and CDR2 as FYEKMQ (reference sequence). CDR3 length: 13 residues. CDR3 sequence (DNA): TGTGCCAGCAGCACCAGGGGAGGCGAGACCCAGTACTTC. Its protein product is CASSTRGGETQYF.

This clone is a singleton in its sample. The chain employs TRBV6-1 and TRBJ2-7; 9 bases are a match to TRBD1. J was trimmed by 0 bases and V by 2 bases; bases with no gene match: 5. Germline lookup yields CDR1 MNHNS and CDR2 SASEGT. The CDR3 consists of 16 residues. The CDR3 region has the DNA TGTGCCAGCAGTGAATTAGGGACAGGGAGCTCCTACGAGCAGTACTTC. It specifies CASSELGTGSSYEQYF.

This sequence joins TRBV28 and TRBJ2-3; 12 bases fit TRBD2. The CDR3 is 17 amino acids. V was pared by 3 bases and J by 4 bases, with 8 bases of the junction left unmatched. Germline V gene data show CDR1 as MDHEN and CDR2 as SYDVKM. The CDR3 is CASSLGLAGGSSDTQYF. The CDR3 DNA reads TGTGCCAGCAGTTTGGGGCTAGCGGGAGGGTCTTCAGATACGCAGTATTTT.

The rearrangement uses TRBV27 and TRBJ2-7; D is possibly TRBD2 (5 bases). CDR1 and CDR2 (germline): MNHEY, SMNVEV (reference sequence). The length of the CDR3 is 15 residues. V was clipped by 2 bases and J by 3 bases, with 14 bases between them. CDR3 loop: CASSLAASPGYEQYF. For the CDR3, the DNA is TGTGCCAGCAGTTTAGCGGCTAGCCCCGGCTACGAGCAGTACTTC.

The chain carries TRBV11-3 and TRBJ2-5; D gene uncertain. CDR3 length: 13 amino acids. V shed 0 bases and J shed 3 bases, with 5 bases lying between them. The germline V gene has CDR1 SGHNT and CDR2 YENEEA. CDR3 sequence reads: CASSLDGEETQYF. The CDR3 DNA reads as TGTGCCAGCAGCTTAGATGGGGAAGAGACCCAGTACTTC.

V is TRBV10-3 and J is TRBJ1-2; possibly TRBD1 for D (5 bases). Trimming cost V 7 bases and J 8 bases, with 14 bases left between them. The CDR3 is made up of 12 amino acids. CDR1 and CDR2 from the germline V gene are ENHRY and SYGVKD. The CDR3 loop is CAITGAGNGYTF. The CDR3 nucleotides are TGTGCCATCACCGGGGCAGGGAACGGCTACACCTTC.

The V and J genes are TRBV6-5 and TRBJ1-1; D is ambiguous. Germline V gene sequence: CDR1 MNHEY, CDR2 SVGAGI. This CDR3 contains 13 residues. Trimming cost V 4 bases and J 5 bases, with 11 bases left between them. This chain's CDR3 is CASSSRLGTEAFF. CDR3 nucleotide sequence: TGTGCCAGCAGTTCTAGACTCGGGACTGAAGCTTTCTTT.

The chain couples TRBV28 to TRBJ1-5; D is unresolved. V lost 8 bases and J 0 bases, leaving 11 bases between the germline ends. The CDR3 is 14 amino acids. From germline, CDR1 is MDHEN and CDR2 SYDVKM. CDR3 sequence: CASAQPYSNQPQHF. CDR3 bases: TGTGCCAGCGCACAGCCTTATAGCAATCAGCCCCAGCATTTT. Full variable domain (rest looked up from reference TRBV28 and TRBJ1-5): DVKVTQSSRYLVKRTGEKVFLECVQDMDHENMFWYRQDPGLGLRLIYFSYDVKMKEKGDIPEGYSVSREKKERFSLILESASTNQTSMYLCASAQPYSNQPQHFGDGTRLSIL.

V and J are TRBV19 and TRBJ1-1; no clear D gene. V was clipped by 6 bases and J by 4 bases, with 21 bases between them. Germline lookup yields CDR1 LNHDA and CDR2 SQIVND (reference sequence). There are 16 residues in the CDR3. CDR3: CASRPVRWGPGTEAFF. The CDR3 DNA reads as TGTGCCAGTAGGCCCGTACGTTGGGGTCCAGGCACTGAAGCTTTCTTT.

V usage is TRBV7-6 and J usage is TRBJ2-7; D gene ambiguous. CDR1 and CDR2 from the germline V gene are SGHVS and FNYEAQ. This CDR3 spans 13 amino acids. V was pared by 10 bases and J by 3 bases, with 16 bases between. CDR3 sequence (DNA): TGTGCCACCCGCGGCCGGACGGGCTACGAGCAGTACTTC. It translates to CATRGRTGYEQYF.

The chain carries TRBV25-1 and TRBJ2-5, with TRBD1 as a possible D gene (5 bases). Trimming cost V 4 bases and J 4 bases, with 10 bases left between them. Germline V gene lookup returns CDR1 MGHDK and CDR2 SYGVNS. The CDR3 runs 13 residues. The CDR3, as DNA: TGTGCCAGCAGTGGCAGGGCGGCAGAGACCCAGTACTTC. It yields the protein CASSGRAAETQYF.

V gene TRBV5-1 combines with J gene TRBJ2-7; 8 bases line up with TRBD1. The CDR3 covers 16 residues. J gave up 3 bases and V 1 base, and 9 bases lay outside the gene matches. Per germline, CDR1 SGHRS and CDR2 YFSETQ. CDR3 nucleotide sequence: TGCGCCAGCAGCTTGCACGGGACAGGAAGTTACTACGAGCAGTACTTC. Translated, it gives CASSLHGTGSYYEQYF.

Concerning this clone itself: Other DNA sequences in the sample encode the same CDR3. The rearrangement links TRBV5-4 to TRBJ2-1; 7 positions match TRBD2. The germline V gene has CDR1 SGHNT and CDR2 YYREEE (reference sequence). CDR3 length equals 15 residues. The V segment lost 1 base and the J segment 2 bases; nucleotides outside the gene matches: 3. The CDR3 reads CASSLLRETYNEQFF. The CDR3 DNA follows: TGTGCCAGCAGCTTGCTGCGGGAGACCTACAATGAGCAGTTCTTC. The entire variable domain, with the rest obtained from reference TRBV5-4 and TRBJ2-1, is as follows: ETGVTQSPTHLIKTRGQQVTLRCSSQSGHNTVSWYQQALGQGPQFIFQYYREEENGRGNFPPRFSGLQFPNYSSELNVNALELDDSALYLCASSLLRETYNEQFFGPGTRLTVL.

The CDR3 DNA reads TGTGCCAGCAGCCCGGTTCGGGGACAGACAGGGACCTATGGCTACACCTTC. This codes for CASSPVRGQTGTYGYTF. This chain uses TRBV7-9 with TRBJ1-2, with 7 bases aligning to TRBD1. Germline CDR1 reads SEHNR; CDR2 reads FQNEAQ (reference sequence). V shed 5 bases, J shed 4 bases, and the junction held 16 bases outside the gene matches. The CDR3 runs to 17 residues.

The CDR3 bases are TGTGCCAGCAGTTTCTGGGGGTCTCAGAACACTGAAGCTTTCTTT. As protein: CASSFWGSQNTEAFF. J is TRBJ1-1 and V is TRBV28, with D possibly being TRBD1 (5 bases). V shed 3 bases and J shed 1 base, with 12 bases lying between them. Germline V gene lookup returns CDR1 MDHEN and CDR2 SYDVKM. This CDR3 has 15 amino acids.

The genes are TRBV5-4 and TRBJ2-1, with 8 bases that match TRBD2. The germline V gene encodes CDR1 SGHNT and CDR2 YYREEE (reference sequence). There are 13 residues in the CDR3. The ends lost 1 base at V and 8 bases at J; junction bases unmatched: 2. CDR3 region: CASSLTSGHEQFF. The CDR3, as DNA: TGTGCCAGCAGCTTGACTAGCGGACATGAGCAGTTCTTC.

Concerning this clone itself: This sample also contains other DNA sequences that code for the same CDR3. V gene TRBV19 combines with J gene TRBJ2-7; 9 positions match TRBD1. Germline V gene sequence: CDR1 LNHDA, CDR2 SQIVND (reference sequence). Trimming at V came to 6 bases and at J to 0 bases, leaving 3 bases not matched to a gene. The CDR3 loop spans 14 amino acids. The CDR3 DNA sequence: TGTGCCAGTAGCAGGGACAGGGACTCCTACGAGCAGTACTTC. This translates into CASSRDRDSYEQYF.

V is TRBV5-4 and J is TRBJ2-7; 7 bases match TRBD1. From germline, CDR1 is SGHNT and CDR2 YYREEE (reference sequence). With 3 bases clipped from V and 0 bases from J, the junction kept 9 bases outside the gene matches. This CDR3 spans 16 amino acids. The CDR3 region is CASSSNPGQNSYEQYF. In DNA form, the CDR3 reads TGTGCCAGCAGCTCCAACCCGGGACAGAACTCCTACGAGCAGTACTTC.

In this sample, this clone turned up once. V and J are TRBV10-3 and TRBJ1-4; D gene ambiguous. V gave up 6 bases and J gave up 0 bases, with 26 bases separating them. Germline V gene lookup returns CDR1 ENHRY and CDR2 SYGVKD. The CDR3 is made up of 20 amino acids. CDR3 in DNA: TGTGCCATCAGCGGGTTCCGAAGCGAATTCAGATTCACAACTAATGAAAAACTGTTTTTT. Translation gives CAISGFRSEFRFTTNEKLFF.

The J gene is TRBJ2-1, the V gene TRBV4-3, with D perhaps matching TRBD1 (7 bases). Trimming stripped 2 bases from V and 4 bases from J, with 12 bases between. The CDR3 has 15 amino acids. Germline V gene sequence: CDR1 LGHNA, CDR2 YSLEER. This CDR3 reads CASSQSPGGYNEQFF. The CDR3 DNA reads TGCGCCAGCAGCCAATCGCCAGGGGGGTACAATGAGCAGTTCTTC.

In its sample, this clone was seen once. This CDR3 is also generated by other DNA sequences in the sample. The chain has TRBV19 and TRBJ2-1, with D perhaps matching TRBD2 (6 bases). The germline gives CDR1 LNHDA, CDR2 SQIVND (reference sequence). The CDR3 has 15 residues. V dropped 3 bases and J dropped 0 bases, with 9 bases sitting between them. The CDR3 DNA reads TGTGCCAGTAGTATGGGAGGCAGCTCCTACAATGAGCAGTTCTTC. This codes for CASSMGGSSYNEQFF.